These 20 T cell receptor beta chains were sequenced from one sample in a study of T cells in Graves' hyperthyroidism and ophthalmopathy. Researchers amplified the TCR beta CDR3 regions from RNA transcripts. HTBI primers were the set used in a first-round RT-PCR of the TCR CDR3. MiXCR was run by TCRdb on the multiplex PCR reads, yielding one entry per CDR3 protein. Of 300,000 to 400,000 distinct CDR3 sequences in the sample, around 14% are singletons; the top ten hold roughly 11%. What was sequenced was blood. Receptor source: a woman in her sixties with Graves' hyperthyroidism.

In its sample, this clonotype was seen many times. The V call is TRBV14, the J call TRBJ2-3; the D is unclear. V was pared by 6 bases and J by 5 bases, with 12 bases between. CDR1 is SGHDN, CDR2 FVKESK, per germline. The CDR3 runs to 13 residues. The CDR3 loop reads CASSPIGGDTQYF. The CDR3 coding sequence is TGTGCCAGCAGTCCTATTGGCGGAGATACGCAGTATTTT.

This clonotype was counted many times. V is TRBV20-1 and J is TRBJ1-1, with D possibly being TRBD1 (5 bases). This CDR3 is 13 amino acids long. The V end lost 3 bases, the J end lost 4 bases, and 12 bases lay between the germline ends. Germline CDR1 is DFQATT and CDR2 is SNEGSKA (reference sequence). Here the CDR3 reads CSARGRGFTEAFF. The CDR3 DNA follows: TGCAGTGCTAGGGGGCGGGGGTTCACTGAAGCTTTCTTT.

This clonotype showed up just a few times. This sequence joins TRBV9 and TRBJ2-5; 15 bases agree with TRBD2. The V and J ends lost 3 bases and 5 bases, in that order; junction bases with no gene match: 8. CDR1 and CDR2 from the germline V gene are SGDLS and YYNGEE. The CDR3 is made up of 17 amino acids. The DNA for the CDR3 is TGTGCCAGCAGCGCCGGACTAGCGGGAGGGCCTAGGGAGACCCAGTACTTC. Amino acid sequence: CASSAGLAGGPRETQYF.

This clonotype was counted many times. V usage is TRBV20-1 and J usage is TRBJ1-1, with no clear D. V dropped 7 bases and J dropped 1 base, with 7 bases sitting between them. The germline V gene has CDR1 DFQATT and CDR2 SNEGSKA (reference sequence). The CDR3 has 11 residues. The CDR3 region has the DNA TGCAGTGTTCCGTGGAACACTGAAGCTTTCTTT. Its translation: CSVPWNTEAFF.

This clonotype was seen only a few times. The V and J genes are TRBV6-1 and TRBJ1-5; 11 bases map to TRBD1. J was trimmed by 6 bases and V by 6 bases; bases with no gene match: 4. This CDR3 has 14 residues. The V gene's germline CDR1 is MNHNS and CDR2 SASEGT. In DNA form, the CDR3 reads TGTGCCAGCAGCAGGACAGGGGGCCGTCAGCCCCAGCATTTT. Amino acids: CASSRTGGRQPQHF.

This clonotype was observed many times. The genes are TRBV12-3 or TRBV12-4 and TRBJ1-1; no firm D call. The CDR3 runs to 12 residues. The V gene lost 5 bases and the J gene lost 1 base, with 5 bases spanning the gap. The CDR3 DNA follows: TGTGCCAGCAGTAGGCAGAACACTGAAGCTTTCTTT. Its protein product is CASSRQNTEAFF.

The genes are TRBV2 and TRBJ2-7; TRBD1 aligns across 8 bases. This CDR3 is built from 14 residues. Germline assignment: CDR1 SNHLY and CDR2 FYNNEI. J lost 2 bases, V lost 7 bases, and 7 bases had no gene match. The CDR3, as DNA: TGTGCCAGCAAGGGGGACAGGACAGCCTACGAGCAGTACTTC. Its translation: CASKGDRTAYEQYF.

The chain combines TRBV6-5 with TRBJ2-2; tentative D call: TRBD1 (6 bases). Between the trimmed V and J ends, which lost 6 bases and 0 bases, there was a span of 14 bases. This CDR3 contains 16 residues. Per the germline V gene, CDR1 is MNHEY and CDR2 is SVGAGI. The CDR3 reads CASRFLGTSNTGELFF. The CDR3 DNA is TGTGCCAGCAGATTTCTCGGGACATCGAACACCGGGGAGCTGTTTTTT.

This clonotype was found a few times. The J gene is TRBJ2-1, the V gene TRBV19; either TRBD1 or TRBD2 may supply D (6 bases each). CDR3 length: 15 residues. Germline V gene lookup returns CDR1 LNHDA and CDR2 SQIVND (reference sequence). V was pared by 7 bases and J by 6 bases, with 19 bases between. In DNA, the CDR3 is TGTGCCAGTACCCAAGGGGGGTATCGGTCCAATGAGCAGTTCTTC. It codes for CASTQGGYRSNEQFF.

This chain joins TRBV28 and TRBJ2-5; either TRBD1 or TRBD2 may fit D (5 bases each). Germline loops: CDR1 MDHEN, CDR2 SYDVKM. The V end lost 5 bases, the J end lost 1 base, and 14 bases lay between the germline ends. The CDR3 spans 15 residues. In DNA, the CDR3 is TGTGCCAGCAGTCCGCTAGGGGAGATCCAAGAGACCCAGTACTTC. Residues: CASSPLGEIQETQYF.

This sequence joins TRBV18 and TRBJ2-7; TRBD1 is a possible D gene (5 bases). CDR3 length equals 14 residues. Germline CDR1 is KGHSH and CDR2 is LQKENI. V shed 2 bases and J shed 3 bases, with 11 bases lying between them. The CDR3 region is CASSPGTQGYEQYF. CDR3 nucleotide sequence: TGTGCCAGCTCACCAGGCACCCAGGGCTACGAGCAGTACTTC.

The chain links TRBV18 to TRBJ1-1; perhaps TRBD1 as D (6 bases). V was pared by 5 bases and J by 6 bases, with 16 bases between. This CDR3 has 14 residues. The germline gives CDR1 KGHSH, CDR2 LQKENI. The CDR3 is CASSSLDRSAEAFF. In nucleotides, the CDR3 is TGTGCCAGCTCATCCCTGGACAGAAGCGCTGAAGCTTTCTTT.

CDR3 sequence reads: CASSGEGGPGELFF. The CDR3 DNA is TGTGCCAGCAGCGGCGAGGGGGGCCCGGGGGAGCTGTTTTTT. J is TRBJ2-2 and V is TRBV7-9; the D gene could be TRBD1 or TRBD2 (6 bases each). Germline assignment: CDR1 SEHNR and CDR2 FQNEAQ (reference sequence). Trimming removed 5 bases at V and 8 bases at J, with 15 bases between. CDR3 length: 14 residues.

This clonotype was seen at least ten times. CDR3 amino acids: CASSVSWGGTEAFF. In DNA form, the CDR3 reads TGTGCCAGCAGCGTTAGCTGGGGCGGAACTGAAGCTTTCTTT. V and J are TRBV9 and TRBJ1-1, with D perhaps matching TRBD1 (5 bases). Germline V gene sequence: CDR1 SGDLS, CDR2 YYNGEE. The length of the CDR3 is 14 residues. V shed 2 bases and J shed 5 bases, with 13 bases lying between them.

This clonotype was seen at least ten times. The chain recombines TRBV7-9 with TRBJ2-3; TRBD2 matches at 14 bases. The V and J ends lost 3 bases and 5 bases, in that order; junction bases with no gene match: 4. The CDR3 has 16 amino acids. Looked up from germline, CDR1 is SEHNR and CDR2 is FQNEAQ (reference sequence). The CDR3 region has the DNA TGTGCCAGCAGCTTTGGGACTAGCGGGAGAATAGATACGCAGTATTTT. Translated, it gives CASSFGTSGRIDTQYF.

A remark on this clonotype: Since the CDR3 does not end with the conserved phenylalanine or tryptophan, this likely comes from a read error. V and J are TRBV20-1 and TRBJ2-7, with 8 nucleotides matching TRBD2. In germline, CDR1 is DFQATT, CDR2 SNEGSKA (reference sequence). The CDR3 has 14 amino acids. Here the CDR3 reads CSARGGGLDYEQYL. The CDR3 DNA reads as TGCAGTGCGAGAGGGGGGGGACTAGACTACGAGCAGTACCTC.

This clonotype was picked up many times. The rearrangement joins TRBV15 to TRBJ1-2; D gene ambiguous. The length of the CDR3 is 14 residues. Trimming took 3 bases from V and 0 from J, leaving 8 bases between them. Germline loops: CDR1 LNHNV, CDR2 YYDKDF (reference sequence). The CDR3: CATSSEGTNYGYTF. The CDR3 region has the DNA TGTGCCACCAGCAGTGAAGGGACTAACTATGGCTACACCTTC.

This clonotype was seen many times. This chain links TRBV4-1 with TRBJ2-3; 9 bases fit TRBD1. After removal of 1 base from V and 0 bases from J, the junction contained 11 bases not matched to a gene. From germline, CDR1 is MGHRA and CDR2 YSYEKL. The CDR3 has 19 amino acids. The CDR3 DNA follows: TGCGCCAGCAGCCAAGGAGGGGCCGGGACAGGGCCGAGCACAGATACGCAGTATTTT. Its protein product is CASSQGGAGTGPSTDTQYF.

This clonotype has at least ten counts. This rearrangement joins TRBV2 to TRBJ2-2, with 10 nucleotides matching TRBD2. This CDR3 is 15 amino acids long. Germline trimming cut 4 bases from V and 3 bases from J; bases unmatched to any gene: 2. CDR1 and CDR2 from the germline V gene are SNHLY and FYNNEI. CDR3 bases: TGTGCCAGCAGTGGGACTAGCGGACACACCGGGGAGCTGTTTTTT. Protein product: CASSGTSGHTGELFF.

This clonotype has a handful of counts. This could be a read error, since a much larger clone is one nucleotide away. V usage is TRBV5-4 and J usage is TRBJ2-3; D may be TRBD2 (6 bases). Germline CDR1 is SGHNT and CDR2 is YYREEE (reference sequence). The CDR3 is made up of 15 amino acids. CDR3 region: CASSLAGLPTGTQYF. The DNA for the CDR3 is TGTGCCAGCAGCCTGGCCGGACTACCCACAGGTACGCAGTATTTT.